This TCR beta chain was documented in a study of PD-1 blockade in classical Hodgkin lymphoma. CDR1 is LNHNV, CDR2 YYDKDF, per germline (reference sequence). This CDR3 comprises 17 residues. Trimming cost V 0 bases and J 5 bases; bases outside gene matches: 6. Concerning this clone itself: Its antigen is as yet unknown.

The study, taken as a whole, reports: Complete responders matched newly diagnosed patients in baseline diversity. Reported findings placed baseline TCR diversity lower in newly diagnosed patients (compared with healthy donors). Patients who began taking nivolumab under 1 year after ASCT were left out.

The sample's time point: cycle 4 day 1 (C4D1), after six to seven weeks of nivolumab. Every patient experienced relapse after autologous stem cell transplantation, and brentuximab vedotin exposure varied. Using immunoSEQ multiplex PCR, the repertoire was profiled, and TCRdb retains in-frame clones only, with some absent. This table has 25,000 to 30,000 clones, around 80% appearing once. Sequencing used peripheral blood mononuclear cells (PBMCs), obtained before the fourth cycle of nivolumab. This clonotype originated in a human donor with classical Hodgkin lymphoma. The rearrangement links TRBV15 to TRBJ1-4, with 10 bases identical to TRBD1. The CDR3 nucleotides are TGTGCCACCAGCAGAGATCTTCCGGGACAGGGGAATGAAAAACTGTTTTTT. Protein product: CATSRDLPGQGNEKLFF.